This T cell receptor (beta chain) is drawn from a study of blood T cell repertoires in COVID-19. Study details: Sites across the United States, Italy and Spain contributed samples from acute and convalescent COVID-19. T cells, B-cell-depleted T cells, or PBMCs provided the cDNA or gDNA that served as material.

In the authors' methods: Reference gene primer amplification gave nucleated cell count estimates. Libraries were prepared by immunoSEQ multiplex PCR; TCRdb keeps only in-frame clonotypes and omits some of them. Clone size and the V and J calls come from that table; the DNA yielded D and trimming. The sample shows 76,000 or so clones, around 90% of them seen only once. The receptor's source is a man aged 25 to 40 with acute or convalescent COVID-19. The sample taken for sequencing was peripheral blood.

The CDR3 DNA reads as TGCGCCAGCAGCCAAGATCTAGTGGGGCATGGCTACACCTTC. It translates to CASSQDLVGHGYTF. The chain joins TRBV4-3 to TRBJ1-2; a possible D gene is TRBD1 (5 bases). This CDR3 has 14 amino acids. Germline CDR1 is LGHNA and CDR2 is YSLEER. V gave up 0 bases and J gave up 6 bases, with 11 bases separating them.